Listed below are T cell receptor beta chains from one sample, sequenced in a study of blood T cell repertoires in COVID-19. Profiling relied on immunoSEQ multiplex PCR, and the TCRdb table lists in-frame clones only, not all of them. The sample consists of some 450,000 clones, about nine tenths of them appearing once. Input material: peripheral blood. These TCRs come from a woman in her 50s with COVID-19, enrolled during active disease. CDR3s include the opening cysteine and the closing phenylalanine or tryptophan. The order of the fields is D gene, V gene, J gene, CDR3 DNA, CDR3 protein. D genes are given only for firm matches.

.	TRBV2	TRBJ1-1	TGTGCCAGCAGGGAGGACAGGAACACTGAAGCTTTCTTT	CASREDRNTEAFF
.	TRBV24-1	TRBJ1-1	TGTGCCACCAGTGACGACAGAGCTGAAGCTTTCTTT	CATSDDRAEAFF
.	TRBV27	TRBJ1-5	TGTGCCAGCAGTCCCTATAGCAATCAGCCCCAGCATTTT	CASSPYSNQPQHF
.	TRBV30	TRBJ2-7	TGTGCCTGGAGTGTTGGGCTCTCTGCCGAGCAGTACTTC	CAWSVGLSAEQYF
.	TRBV27	TRBJ2-7	TGTGCCAGCAGTTTATTCCCCCCGAGCTCCTACGAGCAGTACTTC	CASSLFPPSSYEQYF
.	TRBV6-5	TRBJ2-1	TGTGCCAGCAGTTCCCAGGTGATGTTCTACAATGAGCAGTTCTTC	CASSSQVMFYNEQFF
.	TRBV23-1	TRBJ2-3	TGCGCCAGCAGTCAATCGGGTCGGGGGGCGGGCACAGATACGCAGTATTTT	CASSQSGRGAGTDTQYF
.	TRBV19	TRBJ2-1	TGTGCCAGTAGTCCTCGCCAGGGATGGGCCAATGAGCAGTTCTTC	CASSPRQGWANEQFF
TRBD1	TRBV9	TRBJ1-1	TGTGCCAGCAGTCTACAGGGGACGGGCACTGAAGCTTTCTTT	CASSLQGTGTEAFF
TRBD1	TRBV5-4	TRBJ1-1	TGTGCCAGCAGCCCAACAGGGGACACTGAAGCTTTCTTT	CASSPTGDTEAFF
.	TRBV24-1	TRBJ2-1	TGTGCCACCAGTGGGCTCTCCGATGAGCAGTTCTTC	CATSGLSDEQFF
TRBD1	TRBV7-9	TRBJ2-7	TGTGCCAGCAGCCCCCGACGGACAGGGTCCTACGAGCAGTACTTC	CASSPRRTGSYEQYF
TRBD2	TRBV7-2	TRBJ2-7	TGTGCCAGCGCGCGGGGGGGCCCCTACGAGCAGTACTTC	CASARGGPYEQYF
.	TRBV27	TRBJ2-7	TGTGCCAGCAGTTTAAGGCAGGGGATGGGAGAGCAGTACTTC	CASSLRQGMGEQYF
.	TRBV2	TRBJ1-1	TGTGCCAGCAGAACAGTTAACGCTGAAGCTTTCTTT	CASRTVNAEAFF
.	TRBV21-1	TRBJ1-6	TGTGCCAACCCAATCAGGGAAAAACACTCACCCCTCCACTTT	CANPIREKHSPLHF
.	TRBV18	TRBJ2-1	TGTGCCAGCTCCCAGCAGGTTGGGAATGAGCAGTTCTTC	CASSQQVGNEQFF
TRBD1	TRBV24-1	TRBJ1-2	TGTGCCACCCATGGGACAGGGACTGGCTACACCTTC	CATHGTGTGYTF
TRBD2	TRBV4-2	TRBJ2-2	TGTGCCAGCAGCCAAGTAAATTGGCTAGCGGTGGGGAGGGGGGAGCTGTTTTTT	CASSQVNWLAVGRGELFF
.	TRBV5-6	TRBJ1-5	TGTGCCAGCAGCTCATCAGGGTTAGGACAGCCCCAGCATTTT	CASSSSGLGQPQHF
TRBD1	TRBV6-1	TRBJ2-1	TGTGCCAGCTCGGGGACAGGGTTCCGGGATGAGCAGTTCTTC	CASSGTGFRDEQFF
TRBD1	TRBV6-5	TRBJ1-1	TGTGCCAGCGGGACAGGTAACACTGAAGCTTTCTTT	CASGTGNTEAFF
.	TRBV12-5	TRBJ2-6	TGTGCTAGTGGTTTCCCCCTTTACTCTGGGGCCAACGTCCTGACTTTC	CASGFPLYSGANVLTF